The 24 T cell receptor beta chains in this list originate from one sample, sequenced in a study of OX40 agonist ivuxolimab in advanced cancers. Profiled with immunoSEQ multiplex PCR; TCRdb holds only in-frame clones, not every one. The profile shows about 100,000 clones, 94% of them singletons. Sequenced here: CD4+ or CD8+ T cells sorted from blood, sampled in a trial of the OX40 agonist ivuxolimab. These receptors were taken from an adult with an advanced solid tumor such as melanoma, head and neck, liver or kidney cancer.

DNA of the CDR3: TGTGCCAGCAGCTTGGGGATCGGGTCGCTCTATGGCTACACCTTC. This gives the protein CASSLGIGSLYGYTF. The gene calls are TRBV5-5 and TRBJ1-2; D gene uncertain. Germline V lookup: CDR1 SGHKS, CDR2 YYEKEE (reference sequence). CDR3 length: 15 amino acids. The V gene lost 0 bases and the J gene lost 4 bases, with 13 bases spanning the gap.

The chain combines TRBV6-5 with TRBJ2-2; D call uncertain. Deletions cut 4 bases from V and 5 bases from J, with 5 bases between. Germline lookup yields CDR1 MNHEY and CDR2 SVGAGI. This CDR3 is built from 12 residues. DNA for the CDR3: TGTGCCAGCAGTTTAGGGACCGGGGAGCTGTTTTTT. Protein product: CASSLGTGELFF.

CDR3 protein: CASSYWAQGMRVSYEQYF. The CDR3 DNA sequence: TGTGCCAGCAGCTATTGGGCACAGGGGATGAGAGTGTCCTACGAGCAGTACTTC. The chain links TRBV11-2 to TRBJ2-7, with 7 bases fitting TRBD1. The V gene end was trimmed by 4 bases and the J gene end by 1 base; junction bases not matched to a gene: 16. CDR1 and CDR2 from the germline V gene are SGHAT and FQNNGV. The CDR3 sequence is 18 residues long.

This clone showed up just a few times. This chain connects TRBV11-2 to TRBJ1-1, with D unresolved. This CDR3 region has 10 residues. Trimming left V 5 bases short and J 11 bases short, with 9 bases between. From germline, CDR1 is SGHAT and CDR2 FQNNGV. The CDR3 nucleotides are TGTGCCAGCAGCGACTCCGAGGCTTTCTTT. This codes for CASSDSEAFF. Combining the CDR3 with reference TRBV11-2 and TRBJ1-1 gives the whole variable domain EAGVAQSPRYKIIEKRQSVAFWCNPISGHATLYWYQQILGQGPKLLIQFQNNGVVDDSQLPKDRFSAERLKGVDSTLKIQPAKLEDSAVYLCASSDSEAFFGQGTRLTVV.

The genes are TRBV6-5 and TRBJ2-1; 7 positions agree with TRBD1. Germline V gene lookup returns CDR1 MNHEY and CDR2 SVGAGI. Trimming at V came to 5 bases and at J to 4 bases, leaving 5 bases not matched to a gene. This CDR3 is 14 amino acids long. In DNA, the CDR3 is TGTGCCAGCAGTCCCGGGACAGTTTACAATGAGCAGTTCTTC. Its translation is CASSPGTVYNEQFF.

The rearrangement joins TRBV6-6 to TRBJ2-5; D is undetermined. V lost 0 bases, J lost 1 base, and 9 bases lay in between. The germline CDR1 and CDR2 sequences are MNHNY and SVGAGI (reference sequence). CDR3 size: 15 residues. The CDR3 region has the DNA TGTGCCAGCAGTTACTCGCTATCAGGCCAAGAGACCCAGTACTTC. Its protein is CASSYSLSGQETQYF.

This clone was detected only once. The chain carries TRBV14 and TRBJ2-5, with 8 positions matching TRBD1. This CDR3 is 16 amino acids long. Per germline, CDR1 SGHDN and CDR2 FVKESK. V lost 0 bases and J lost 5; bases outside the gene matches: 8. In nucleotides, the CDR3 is TGTGCCAGCAGCCAAGATTTAGGACAGGGCATGGAGACCCAGTACTTC. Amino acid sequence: CASSQDLGQGMETQYF. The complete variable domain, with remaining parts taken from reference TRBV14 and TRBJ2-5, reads EAGVTQFPSHSVIEKGQTVTLRCDPISGHDNLYWYRRVMGKEIKFLLHFVKESKQDESGMPNNRFLAERTGGTYSTLKVQPAELEDSGVYFCASSQDLGQGMETQYFGPGTRLLVL.

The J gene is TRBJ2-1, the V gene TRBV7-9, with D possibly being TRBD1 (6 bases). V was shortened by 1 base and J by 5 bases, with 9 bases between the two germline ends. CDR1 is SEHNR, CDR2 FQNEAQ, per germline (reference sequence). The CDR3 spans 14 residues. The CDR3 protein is CASSLDGTNNEQFF. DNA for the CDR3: TGTGCCAGCAGCTTAGATGGGACAAACAATGAGCAGTTCTTC.

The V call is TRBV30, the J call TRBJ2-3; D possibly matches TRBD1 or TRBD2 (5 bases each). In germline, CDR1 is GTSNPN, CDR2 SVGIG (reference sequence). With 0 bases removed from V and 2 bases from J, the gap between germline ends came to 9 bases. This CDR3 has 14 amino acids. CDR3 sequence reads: CAWSVEGHTDTQYF. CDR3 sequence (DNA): TGTGCCTGGAGTGTAGAGGGGCACACAGATACGCAGTATTTT.

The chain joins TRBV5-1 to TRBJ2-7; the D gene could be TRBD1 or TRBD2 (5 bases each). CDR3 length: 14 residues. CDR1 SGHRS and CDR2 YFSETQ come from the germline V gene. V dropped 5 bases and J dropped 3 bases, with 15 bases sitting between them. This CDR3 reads CASRPLGTVYEQYF. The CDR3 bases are TGCGCCAGCAGACCTCTCGGGACCGTCTACGAGCAGTACTTC.

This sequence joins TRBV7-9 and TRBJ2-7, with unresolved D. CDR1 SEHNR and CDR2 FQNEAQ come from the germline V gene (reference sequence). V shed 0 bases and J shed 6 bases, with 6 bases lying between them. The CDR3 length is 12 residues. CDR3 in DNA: TGTGCCAGCAGCTTAGCGAGCGCCGAGCAGTACTTC. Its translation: CASSLASAEQYF.

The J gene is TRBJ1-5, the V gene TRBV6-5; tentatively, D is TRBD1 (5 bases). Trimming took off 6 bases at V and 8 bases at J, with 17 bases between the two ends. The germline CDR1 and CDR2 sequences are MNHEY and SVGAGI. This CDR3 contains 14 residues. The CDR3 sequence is CASRFVGLGEPQHF. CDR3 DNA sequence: TGTGCCAGCAGGTTTGTGGGGTTGGGGGAGCCCCAGCATTTT.

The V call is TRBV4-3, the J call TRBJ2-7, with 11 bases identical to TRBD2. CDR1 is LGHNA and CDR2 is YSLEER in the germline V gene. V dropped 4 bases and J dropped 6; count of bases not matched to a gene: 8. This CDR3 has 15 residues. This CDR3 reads CASSPFSGGEGEQYF. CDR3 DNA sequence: TGCGCCAGCAGCCCCTTTAGCGGGGGGGAGGGCGAGCAGTACTTC.

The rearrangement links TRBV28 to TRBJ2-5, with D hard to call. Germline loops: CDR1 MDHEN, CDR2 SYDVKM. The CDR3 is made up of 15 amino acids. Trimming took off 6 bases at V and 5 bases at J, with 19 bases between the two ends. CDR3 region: CASRPTRALRETQYF. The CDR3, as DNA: TGTGCCAGCAGACCTACCCGGGCGCTTAGGGAGACCCAGTACTTC.

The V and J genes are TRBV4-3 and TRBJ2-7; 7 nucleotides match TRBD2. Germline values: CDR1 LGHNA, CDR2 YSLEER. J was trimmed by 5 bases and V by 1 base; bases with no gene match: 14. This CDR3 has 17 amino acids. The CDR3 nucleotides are TGCGCCAGCAGCCAAGGAGTTGAGGGCGGGGGTCTCCACGAGCAGTACTTC. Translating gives CASSQGVEGGGLHEQYF.

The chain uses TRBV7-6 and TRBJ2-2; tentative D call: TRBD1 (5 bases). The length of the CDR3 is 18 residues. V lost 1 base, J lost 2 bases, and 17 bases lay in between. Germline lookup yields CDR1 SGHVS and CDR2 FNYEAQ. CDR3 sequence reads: CASSLGGAAYLNTGELFF. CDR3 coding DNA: TGTGCCAGCAGCTTAGGTGGGGCAGCGTACCTTAACACCGGGGAGCTGTTTTTT.

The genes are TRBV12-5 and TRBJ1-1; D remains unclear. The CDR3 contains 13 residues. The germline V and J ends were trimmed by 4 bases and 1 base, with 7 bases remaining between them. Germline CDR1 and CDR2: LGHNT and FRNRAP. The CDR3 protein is CASGSRPNTEAFF. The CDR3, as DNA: TGTGCTAGTGGTTCCCGCCCGAACACTGAAGCTTTCTTT.

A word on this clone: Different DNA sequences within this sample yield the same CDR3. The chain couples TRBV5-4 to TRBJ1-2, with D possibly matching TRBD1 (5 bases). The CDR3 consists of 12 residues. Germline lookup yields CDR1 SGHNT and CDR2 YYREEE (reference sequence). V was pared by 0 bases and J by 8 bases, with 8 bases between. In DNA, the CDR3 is TGTGCCAGCAGCTTGGAGGGGTCAGGCTACACCTTC. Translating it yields CASSLEGSGYTF. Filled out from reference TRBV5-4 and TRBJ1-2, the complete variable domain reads ETGVTQSPTHLIKTRGQQVTLRCSSQSGHNTVSWYQQALGQGPQFIFQYYREEENGRGNFPPRFSGLQFPNYSSELNVNALELDDSALYLCASSLEGSGYTFGSGTRLTVV.

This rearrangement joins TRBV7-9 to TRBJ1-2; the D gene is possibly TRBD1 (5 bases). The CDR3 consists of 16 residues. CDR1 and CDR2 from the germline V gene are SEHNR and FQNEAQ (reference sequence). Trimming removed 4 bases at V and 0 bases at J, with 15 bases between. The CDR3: CASSSTRDGANYGYTF. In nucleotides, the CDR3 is TGTGCCAGCAGCTCCACCCGGGACGGTGCTAACTATGGCTACACCTTC.

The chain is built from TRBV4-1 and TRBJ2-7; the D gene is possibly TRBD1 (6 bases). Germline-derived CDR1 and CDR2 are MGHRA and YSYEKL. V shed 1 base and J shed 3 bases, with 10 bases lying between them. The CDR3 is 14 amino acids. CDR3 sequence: CASSQGAQGYEQYF. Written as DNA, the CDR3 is TGCGCCAGCAGCCAAGGGGCACAGGGCTACGAGCAGTACTTC.

CDR3 in amino acids: CASRSPGTEAFF. The CDR3 region has the DNA TGTGCCAGTAGATCCCCAGGCACTGAAGCTTTCTTT. This chain joins TRBV6-5 and TRBJ1-1; no firm D call. The CDR3 spans 12 residues. Germline V gene sequence: CDR1 MNHEY, CDR2 SVGAGI. V gave up 9 bases and J gave up 4 bases, with 12 bases separating them.

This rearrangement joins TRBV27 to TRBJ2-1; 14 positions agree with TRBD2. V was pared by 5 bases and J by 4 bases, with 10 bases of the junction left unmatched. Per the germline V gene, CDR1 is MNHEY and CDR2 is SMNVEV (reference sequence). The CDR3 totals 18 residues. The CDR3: CASSPGTSGRGFYNEQFF. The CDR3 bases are TGTGCCAGCAGTCCCGGGACTAGCGGGAGAGGCTTTTACAATGAGCAGTTCTTC.

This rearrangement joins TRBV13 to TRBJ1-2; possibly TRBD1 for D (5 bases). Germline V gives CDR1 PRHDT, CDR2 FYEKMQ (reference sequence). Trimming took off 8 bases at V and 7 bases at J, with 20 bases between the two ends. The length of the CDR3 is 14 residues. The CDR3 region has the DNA TGTGCCAGCCCAAGTGGGGGTGGCAAGCCTGGCTACACCTTC. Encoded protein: CASPSGGGKPGYTF.

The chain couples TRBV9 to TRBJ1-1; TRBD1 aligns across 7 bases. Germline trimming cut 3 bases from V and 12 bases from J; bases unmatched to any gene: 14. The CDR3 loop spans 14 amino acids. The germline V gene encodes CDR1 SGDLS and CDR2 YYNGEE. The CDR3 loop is CASSEGYRGGFPFF. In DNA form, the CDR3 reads TGTGCCAGCAGCGAGGGGTACAGGGGAGGGTTTCCTTTCTTT.